Presented here are 16 T cell receptor beta chains from one specimen sequenced in a study of T cells after yellow fever vaccination. TCRdb called the 5' RACE reads again in MiXCR, with one record for every CDR3 protein. Of some 560,000 distinct CDR3 sequences listed, about a sixth are singletons. The source was PBMCs, collected roughly 5 days after the first yellow fever vaccination. These receptors were collected from a man in his late teens or twenties who received the YFV17D yellow fever vaccine.

J is TRBJ2-5 and V is TRBV11-2; the D is unclear. Germline lookup yields CDR1 SGHAT and CDR2 FQNNGV. The CDR3 is 13 amino acids. Trimming cost V 6 bases and J 7 bases, with 15 bases left between them. The CDR3 bases are TGTGCCAGCAGGAGGACGGACGAAGGGACCCAGTACTTC. This translates into CASRRTDEGTQYF.

The chain carries TRBV4-3 and TRBJ2-1, with D possibly TRBD2 on 6 matching bases. The CDR3 loop spans 15 amino acids. Looked up from germline, CDR1 is LGHNA and CDR2 is YSLEER. Trimming cost V 0 bases and J 4 bases, with 10 bases left between them. The CDR3 sequence is CASSQEGTLYNEQFF. In nucleotides, the CDR3 is TGCGCCAGCAGCCAAGAAGGGACTCTGTACAATGAGCAGTTCTTC.

This clonotype was found a few times. The rearrangement links TRBV12-3 or TRBV12-4 to TRBJ1-5; D not resolved. V gave up 2 bases and J gave up 3 bases, with 8 bases separating them. CDR3 length: 14 amino acids. The DNA of the CDR3 is TGTGCCAGCAGTTTACGGCAGATCAATCAGCCCCAGCATTTT. As protein: CASSLRQINQPQHF.

The chain joins TRBV7-3 to TRBJ2-7; 9 bases are shared with TRBD1. The CDR3 is 14 amino acids. V lost 6 bases and J lost 5; bases outside the gene matches: 8. The germline V gene encodes CDR1 SGHTA and CDR2 FQGTGA. CDR3 in amino acids: CASSPGQGSDEQYF. CDR3 nucleotide sequence: TGTGCCAGCAGTCCGGGACAGGGATCCGACGAGCAGTACTTC.

This clonotype was counted a few times. The CDR3 DNA follows: TGTGCCACCAGCAGAGGGGACAGGGCCTACGAGCAGTACTTC. This codes for CATSRGDRAYEQYF. The V call is TRBV15, the J call TRBJ2-7; 9 bases agree with TRBD1. The CDR3 covers 14 residues. With 1 base clipped from V and 2 bases from J, the junction kept 0 bases outside the gene matches. The germline CDR1 and CDR2 sequences are LNHNV and YYDKDF (reference sequence).

The rearrangement links TRBV20-1 to TRBJ1-5, with 12 bases matching TRBD1. With V trimmed by 0 bases and J by 6 bases, 3 bases remained unmatched. Germline V gives CDR1 DFQATT, CDR2 SNEGSKA (reference sequence). This CDR3 region has 15 residues. CDR3 protein: CSARDGTGGGQPQHF. The CDR3 DNA is TGCAGTGCTAGAGATGGGACAGGGGGCGGTCAGCCCCAGCATTTT.

This clonotype was counted only a few times. This chain links TRBV5-1 with TRBJ2-7; TRBD2 is a possible D gene (6 bases). Germline loops: CDR1 SGHRS, CDR2 YFSETQ. Trimming shortened V by 0 bases and J by 9 bases, and 13 bases separated the two germline ends. CDR3 size: 13 residues. CDR3 bases: TGCGCCAGCAGCTTGGAGGGAGGAGAGAGGCAGTACTTC. Its translation is CASSLEGGERQYF.

This clonotype was seen at least ten times. The rearrangement uses TRBV12-3 or TRBV12-4 and TRBJ1-6; 7 bases line up with TRBD1. J lost 7 bases, V lost 5 bases, and 8 bases had no gene match. The CDR3 runs 15 residues. CDR3: CASSPRQGPNSPLHF. The CDR3 DNA reads as TGTGCCAGCAGTCCTAGACAGGGCCCAAATTCACCCCTCCACTTT.

V is TRBV6-1 and J is TRBJ2-5; D is unresolved. Germline CDR1 MNHNS, CDR2 SASEGT. Deletions cut 6 bases from V and 5 bases from J, with 19 bases between. The CDR3 is 15 amino acids. Here the CDR3 DNA reads TGTGCCAGCAGCCCCAATTCAGGAGTGCTGGAGACCCAGTACTTC. Residues: CASSPNSGVLETQYF.

The chain is built from TRBV10-3 and TRBJ2-1, with D perhaps matching TRBD1 (6 bases). This CDR3 contains 13 residues. Germline-derived CDR1 and CDR2 are ENHRY and SYGVKD. V lost 6 bases, J lost 0 bases, and 6 bases lay in between. CDR3 coding DNA: TGTGCCATCAGGGACAGCTCCTACAATGAGCAGTTCTTC. Its protein is CAIRDSSYNEQFF.

The sample holds many counts of this clonotype. This sequence joins TRBV12-3 or TRBV12-4 and TRBJ2-3; 7 bases line up with TRBD2. This CDR3 is built from 14 residues. V lost 6 bases, J lost 4 bases, and 7 bases stayed unmatched. The CDR3 DNA reads as TGTGCCAGCAGATACAGCGGGGCTGCAGATACGCAGTATTTT. Protein: CASRYSGAADTQYF.

The genes are TRBV2 and TRBJ2-6; the D call may be TRBD1 or TRBD2 (5 bases each). Trimming cost V 9 bases and J 3 bases, with 21 bases left between them. Germline-derived CDR1 and CDR2 are SNHLY and FYNNEI. CDR3 length: 17 residues. The CDR3, as DNA: TGTGCCAGGTCTAACGGGGCCGATAATATTGGGGCCAACGTCCTGACTTTC. It translates to CARSNGADNIGANVLTF.

The V and J genes are TRBV20-1 and TRBJ2-2, with unresolved D. Germline assignment: CDR1 DFQATT and CDR2 SNEGSKA (reference sequence). The V and J ends lost 6 bases and 0 bases respectively, with 8 bases between them. This CDR3 has 13 amino acids. CDR3 protein: CSAAPTNTGELFF. CDR3 DNA: TGCAGTGCCGCCCCGACGAACACCGGGGAGCTGTTTTTT.

The CDR3: CASSPGRGWLDNSPLHF. In DNA, the CDR3 is TGTGCCAGCAGCCCCGGGAGGGGCTGGTTGGATAATTCACCCCTCCACTTT. The chain joins TRBV7-2 to TRBJ1-6; D possibly corresponds to TRBD1 (5 bases). Germline V lookup: CDR1 SGHTA, CDR2 FQGNSA. The CDR3 covers 17 residues. The germline V and J ends were trimmed by 5 bases and 5 bases, with 19 bases remaining between them. The whole variable domain, remainder taken from reference TRBV7-2 and TRBJ1-6, is GAGVSQSPSNKVTEKGKDVELRCDPISGHTALYWYRQSLGQGLEFLIYFQGNSAPDKSGLPSDRFSAERTGGSVSTLTIQRTQQEDSAVYLCASSPGRGWLDNSPLHFGNGTRLTVT.

The chain couples TRBV7-6 to TRBJ2-3; D possibly corresponds to TRBD2 (6 bases). Trimming removed 1 base from V and 4 bases from J, with 21 bases in between. Looked up from germline, CDR1 is SGHVS and CDR2 is FNYEAQ. The CDR3 runs to 18 residues. The CDR3 spells CASSLDPAGPAGPDTQYF. Written as DNA, the CDR3 is TGTGCCAGCAGCTTAGACCCGGCTGGCCCGGCGGGGCCAGATACGCAGTATTTT.

In DNA form, the CDR3 reads TGTGCCAGCTCGGTCAGGTTGAACACTGAAGCTTTCTTT. This gives the protein CASSVRLNTEAFF. V gene TRBV6-1 combines with J gene TRBJ1-1, with no clear D. The CDR3 totals 13 residues. CDR1 MNHNS and CDR2 SASEGT come from the germline V gene. Trimming took 8 bases from V and 0 from J, leaving 10 bases between them.